The 15 T cell receptor beta chains listed next were all sequenced from one sample in a study of blood T cell repertoires in COVID-19. Assay used: immunoSEQ multiplex PCR; TCRdb lists only in-frame clones, some missing. The sample lists about 120,000 clones, 81% occurring once. The sequenced sample consisted of peripheral blood. The origin of the receptors is a man aged 45-65 years with acute or convalescent COVID-19.

This clone appeared a single time. CDR3 sequence: CASSVVARAKAFF. The CDR3 DNA reads TGTGCCAGCAGTGTAGTGGCCAGGGCAAAAGCTTTCTTT. The gene calls are TRBV2 and TRBJ1-1; maybe TRBD1 (5 bases). CDR1 is SNHLY and CDR2 is FYNNEI in the germline V gene. The CDR3 is 13 amino acids. Trimming cost V 4 bases and J 9 bases, with 15 bases left between them.

The chain is built from TRBV11-3 and TRBJ2-7, with 10 bases aligning to TRBD1. The CDR3 is 15 residues long. The V gene's germline CDR1 is SGHNT and CDR2 YENEEA. Trimming took 5 bases from V and 5 from J; bases not matched to a gene: 9. CDR3 in DNA: TGTGCCAGCAGCGCCCTCGGGACAGGGGTGAACGAGCAGTACTTC. Protein product: CASSALGTGVNEQYF.

The CDR3 here is CASSGGPGHNSYEQYV. For the CDR3, the DNA is TGTGCCAGCAGCGGGGGCCCAGGGCATAACTCCTACGAGCAGTACGTC. The chain joins TRBV11-2 to TRBJ2-7; weak D call: TRBD1 (6 bases). Trimming left V 5 bases short and J 0 bases short, with 17 bases between. CDR1 SGHAT and CDR2 FQNNGV come from the germline V gene. The CDR3 runs to 16 residues.

This sequence joins TRBV16 and TRBJ1-6; TRBD1 agrees at 8 bases. Trimming took 4 bases from V and 7 from J; bases not matched to a gene: 6. Germline values: CDR1 KGHSY, CDR2 FQNENV. The CDR3 totals 15 residues. The CDR3 protein is CASSRETGVNSPLHF. The CDR3 DNA follows: TGTGCCAGCAGCCGAGAGACAGGGGTAAATTCACCCCTCCACTTT.

The rearrangement joins TRBV7-8 to TRBJ1-1; D unresolved. Germline loops: CDR1 SGHVS, CDR2 FQNEAQ. V lost 5 bases, J lost 11 bases, and 15 bases lay in between. The CDR3 has 12 amino acids. The CDR3 DNA reads as TGTGCCAGCAGCCCCTGGAGTGGGTATGCTTTCTTT. This gives the protein CASSPWSGYAFF.

This sequence joins TRBV30 and TRBJ1-1; 7 nucleotides match TRBD1. The CDR3 spans 13 residues. Germline loops: CDR1 GTSNPN, CDR2 SVGIG (reference sequence). Trimming took 4 bases from V and 1 from J; bases not matched to a gene: 3. CDR3 amino acids: CAWIRGWNTEAFF. CDR3 in DNA: TGTGCCTGGATCAGGGGGTGGAACACTGAAGCTTTCTTT.

The V gene is TRBV30, the J gene TRBJ1-1, with TRBD1 as a possible D gene (6 bases). The germline V gene has CDR1 GTSNPN and CDR2 SVGIG (reference sequence). This CDR3 is built from 13 residues. Trimming removed 5 bases at V and 0 bases at J, with 10 bases between. The CDR3, as DNA: TGTGCCTGGGACAGGTTCATGAACACTGAAGCTTTCTTT. It encodes CAWDRFMNTEAFF.

This rearrangement joins TRBV3-1 (or the pseudogene TRBV3-2) to TRBJ1-1; perhaps TRBD1 as D (6 bases). V was trimmed by 1 base and J by 0 bases, leaving 9 bases between them. Germline loops: CDR1 LGHDT, CDR2 YNNKEL (reference sequence). The CDR3 length is 15 residues. CDR3 sequence reads: CASSQGYRVNTEAFF. CDR3 DNA: TGTGCCAGCAGCCAAGGGTACAGGGTGAACACTGAAGCTTTCTTT.

The chain is built from TRBV5-6 and TRBJ2-1; 8 bases match TRBD2. With V trimmed by 0 bases and J by 4 bases, 3 bases remained unmatched. Germline CDR1 SGHDT, CDR2 YYEEEE. The CDR3 sequence is 15 residues long. CDR3: CASSLEIAGYNEQFF. In DNA, the CDR3 is TGTGCCAGCAGCTTGGAGATAGCGGGGTACAATGAGCAGTTCTTC.

The chain employs TRBV24-1 and TRBJ2-1; 11 bases map to TRBD2. V shed 7 bases, J shed 6 bases, and the junction held 13 bases outside the gene matches. Germline V gene lookup returns CDR1 KGHDR and CDR2 SFDVKD. This CDR3 spans 17 amino acids. The CDR3: CATSEPSGTSGSNEQFF. The CDR3 nucleotides read TGTGCCACCAGCGAACCTTCAGGGACTAGCGGTTCCAATGAGCAGTTCTTC.

V gene TRBV5-1 combines with J gene TRBJ2-1; D may be TRBD1 (5 bases). The germline CDR1 and CDR2 sequences are SGHRS and YFSETQ. V was cut by 0 bases and J by 7 bases, with 11 bases left in between. The CDR3 runs to 14 residues. The CDR3 region has the DNA TGCGCCAGCAGCTTGGGGCAGGGATGGAATGAGCAGTTCTTC. Translated: CASSLGQGWNEQFF.

The chain has TRBV5-4 and TRBJ1-1; weak D call: TRBD1 (6 bases). Trimming cost V 3 bases and J 5 bases, with 14 bases left between them. CDR3 length equals 14 residues. Germline V gives CDR1 SGHNT, CDR2 YYREEE (reference sequence). The CDR3 region has the DNA TGTGCCAGCAGCTGGGAAAGGGGGGGAACTGAAGCTTTCTTT. Translating it yields CASSWERGGTEAFF.

The chain uses TRBV10-3 and TRBJ2-2; D is possibly TRBD2 (5 bases). Per the germline V gene, CDR1 is ENHRY and CDR2 is SYGVKD. V lost 11 bases and J 6 bases, leaving 13 bases between the germline ends. The CDR3 spans 12 residues. CDR3 DNA: TGTGCCTCCAACGGGGATTCCGGGGAGCTGTTTTTT. This sequence encodes CASNGDSGELFF.

This chain links TRBV19 with TRBJ1-4, with D perhaps TRBD1 (6 bases). This CDR3 is built from 14 residues. Looked up from germline, CDR1 is LNHDA and CDR2 is SQIVND (reference sequence). V gave up 5 bases and J gave up 6 bases, with 13 bases separating them. The CDR3: CASSARGAYEKLFF. In DNA, the CDR3 is TGTGCCAGTAGTGCTCGGGGGGCCTATGAAAAACTGTTTTTT.

This clone was recorded a few times. The chain carries TRBV30 and TRBJ1-1; 7 bases agree with TRBD1. CDR1 and CDR2 from the germline V gene are GTSNPN and SVGIG (reference sequence). CDR3 length: 13 residues. V lost 2 bases and J lost 3; bases outside the gene matches: 3. CDR3 DNA sequence: TGTGCCTGGAGTTCAGGGGGACACACTGAAGCTTTCTTT. The encoded protein is CAWSSGGHTEAFF.